This T cell receptor beta chain was retrieved from a study of T-cell memory formation after mild COVID-19. Trimming shortened V by 3 bases and J by 4 bases, and 16 bases separated the two germline ends. The CDR3 sequence is 16 residues long. MiXCR was run by TCRdb on the 5' RACE reads, yielding one entry per CDR3 protein. The sample consists of fewer than 500,000 distinct CDR3 sequences, more than 20% of them appearing once. This clonotype has only a few counts. Sequenced: PBMCs or a T cell subset sorted from them (not recorded which). The rearrangement joins TRBV12-3 or TRBV12-4 to TRBJ1-5, with D hard to call. The source is an adult woman who had mild COVID-19 (a few samples of this study predate the infection). Cell type and time point are not known. This CDR3 is CASSLRLGMENQPQHF. The DNA of the CDR3 is TGTGCCAGCAGTTTGAGGTTGGGGATGGAGAATCAGCCCCAGCATTTT.